This TCR beta chain derives from a study of T-cell reconstitution after alpha-beta-depleted transplantation in children. In germline, CDR1 is DFQATT, CDR2 SNEGSKA (reference sequence). V was cut by 2 bases and J by 2 bases, with 11 bases left in between. The CDR3 contains 14 residues. The authors prepared the TCRbeta library with unique molecular identifiers. In TCRdb, the PCR reads were re-called with MiXCR into one record per CDR3 protein. The sample has about 640,000 distinct CDR3 sequences, over 15% seen once. The sequencing used PBMCs from the stem cell graft donor, collected from the stem cell graft. The sequence derives from a human donor who donated a stem cell graft to a child with acute myeloid leukemia. The V gene is TRBV20-1, the J gene TRBJ2-3; maybe TRBD2 (6 bases). CDR3 in amino acids: CSARLASSTDTQYF. The CDR3 DNA follows: TGCAGTGCTAGACTAGCGAGTTCCACAGATACGCAGTATTTT.